This T cell receptor (beta chain) comes out of a study of metastatic and nonmetastatic thyroid tumors. No treatment had been given to any patient before thyroid surgery. Per germline, CDR1 SGDLS and CDR2 YYNGEE. The length of the CDR3 is 13 residues. The V and J ends lost 3 bases and 6 bases respectively, with 13 bases between them. This clone was found many times. TCRdb redid the clone calls on the PCR reads using MiXCR. The sample contains about 24,000 clones, roughly 18% of which appear only once. V and J are TRBV9 and TRBJ2-7; D uncertain. Sequencing input: blood. The TCR was taken from a male donor with papillary thyroid cancer or a benign thyroid nodule (not recorded which). Some clones in this sample may be carry-over from other donors' samples. DNA for the CDR3: TGTGCCAGCAGCGAACACGGCATGGGCGAGCAGTACTTC. Translated: CASSEHGMGEQYF.